The sequence of this T cell receptor (beta chain) was determined in a study of T cells in Graves' hyperthyroidism and ophthalmopathy. V gave up 1 base and J gave up 5 bases; unmatched junction bases: 6. The CDR3 contains 15 residues. Germline CDR1 is SGHDN and CDR2 is FVKESK. This clonotype has only a few counts. What was amplified from RNA transcripts were TCR beta CDR3 regions. The HTBI primer set served for first-round RT-PCR of the TCR CDR3. In TCRdb, the multiplex PCR reads were re-called with MiXCR into one record per CDR3 protein. The data show about 290,000 distinct CDR3 sequences, roughly 14% seen once. Each diagnosis drew on symptoms, thyroxine, TRAb, thyroid ultrasound and orbital computed tomography findings.

J is TRBJ2-7 and V is TRBV14; 9 bases fit TRBD2. The specimen sequenced was blood. This receptor was obtained from a woman aged 30 to 39 with Graves' hyperthyroidism that later progressed to Graves' ophthalmopathy. This CDR3 reads CASSQGTSALDEQYF. CDR3 nucleotides: TGTGCCAGCAGCCAAGGGACTAGCGCTCTCGACGAGCAGTACTTC.